A selection of T cell receptor beta chains follows, all from one sample in a study of CD8 T cells in ankylosing spondylitis. TCRdb re-called the 5' RACE reads with MiXCR, one entry per CDR3 protein. The repertoire holds 350,000 to 450,000 distinct CDR3 sequences, with roughly a quarter as singletons. The sequencing input was blood, either unsorted or a sorted T cell fraction (not recorded which). The receptors here all came from a male donor with ankylosing spondylitis. The CDR3 runs from the conserved cysteine through the conserved F or W. The D gene is left open where the match is weak. Rows may omit the clone size; those that give it use once, few, many or a size class.

cdr3_nt: TGTGCCAGCAGTTACTCGAGACTAGCGGGGGCAGATACGCAGTATTTT
cdr3_aa: CASSYSRLAGADTQYF
j_call: TRBJ2-3
clone_size: few
d_call: TRBD2
v_call: TRBV6-5

cdr3_nt: TGTGCCACCTCGGGAGGGGGGGCGCAATATGGCTACACCTTC
cdr3_aa: CATSGGGAQYGYTF
j_call: TRBJ1-2
clone_size: many
d_call: .
v_call: TRBV24-1

cdr3_nt: TGCAGTGCTAGAGATTCCGCAGTTGAGCGGGGCTACACCTTC
cdr3_aa: CSARDSAVERGYTF
j_call: TRBJ1-2
clone_size: few
d_call: .
v_call: TRBV20-1

cdr3_nt: TGTGCCAGCAGCATGAGCCCCAGGTTCGCGGGAGAAGACACCGGGGAGCTGTTTTTT
cdr3_aa: CASSMSPRFAGEDTGELFF
j_call: TRBJ2-2
clone_size: .
d_call: TRBD2
v_call: TRBV11-1

cdr3_nt: TGTGCCACCGCGGGGACTAGCGGGAGCCACACCGGGGAGCTGTTTTTT
cdr3_aa: CATAGTSGSHTGELFF
j_call: TRBJ2-2
clone_size: few
d_call: TRBD2
v_call: TRBV24-1

cdr3_nt: TGTGCCAGCAGTTGGTCGACAGGGATGAATTCCGGGGAGCTGTTTTTT
cdr3_aa: CASSWSTGMNSGELFF
j_call: TRBJ2-2
clone_size: few
d_call: TRBD1
v_call: TRBV6-5

cdr3_nt: TGTGCCAGCAGTTTAGCCCGACGTGGGGGAGGACGAGGCTACACCTTC
cdr3_aa: CASSLARRGGGRGYTF
j_call: TRBJ1-2
clone_size: few
d_call: .
v_call: TRBV28

cdr3_nt: TGTGCCAGCAGAAAATTCGGGGGCCAAGAGACCCAGTACTTC
cdr3_aa: CASRKFGGQETQYF
j_call: TRBJ2-5
clone_size: .
d_call: .
v_call: TRBV7-9

cdr3_nt: TGCGCCAGCAGCTCGGACTCATTCCAAGAGACCCAGTACTTC
cdr3_aa: CASSSDSFQETQYF
j_call: TRBJ2-5
clone_size: .
d_call: .
v_call: TRBV5-1

cdr3_nt: TGTGCCAGCAGTTACTCGGCAGTCGCTGTAGGCTACACCTTC
cdr3_aa: CASSYSAVAVGYTF
j_call: TRBJ1-2
clone_size: .
d_call: .
v_call: TRBV6-2/TRBV6-3

cdr3_nt: TGTGCCAGCAGTGCCCCTTCGGACCTGCCGCAGTATTTT
cdr3_aa: CASSAPSDLPQYF
j_call: TRBJ2-3
clone_size: .
d_call: .
v_call: TRBV12-3/TRBV12-4

cdr3_nt: TGTGCCAGCAGTTACTCGTCCACTTATAGCAATCAGCCCCAGCATTTT
cdr3_aa: CASSYSSTYSNQPQHF
j_call: TRBJ1-5
clone_size: .
d_call: .
v_call: TRBV6-5

cdr3_nt: TGTGCCAGCAGTGAGTTGGCGGGGACCACAGATACGCAGTATTTT
cdr3_aa: CASSELAGTTDTQYF
j_call: TRBJ2-3
clone_size: few
d_call: .
v_call: TRBV2

cdr3_nt: TGTGCCTGGACCCCGGGAATAGGTACGCAGTATTTT
cdr3_aa: CAWTPGIGTQYF
j_call: TRBJ2-3
clone_size: .
d_call: .
v_call: TRBV30

cdr3_nt: TGTGCCAGCAGTAGGGACACTAGCGGGAGGGAAGAGACCCAGTACTTC
cdr3_aa: CASSRDTSGREETQYF
j_call: TRBJ2-5
clone_size: .
d_call: TRBD2
v_call: TRBV6-1

cdr3_nt: TGTGCCAGTAGTATTACCGGGAGAGGCCCCGGGGAGCTGTTTTTT
cdr3_aa: CASSITGRGPGELFF
j_call: TRBJ2-2
clone_size: .
d_call: .
v_call: TRBV19

cdr3_nt: TGTGCCAGCAGTTACAGTCCTAATCAGCCCCAGCATTTT
cdr3_aa: CASSYSPNQPQHF
j_call: TRBJ1-5
clone_size: many
d_call: .
v_call: TRBV6-5

cdr3_nt: TGTGCCAGCAGCGTAGCTTTATCTCCTGAGTACGAGCAGTACTTC
cdr3_aa: CASSVALSPEYEQYF
j_call: TRBJ2-7
clone_size: .
d_call: .
v_call: TRBV9

cdr3_nt: TGTGCCAGCAGCTTCATCACAGGGACGACTGAAAAACTGTTTTTT
cdr3_aa: CASSFITGTTEKLFF
j_call: TRBJ1-4
clone_size: .
d_call: .
v_call: TRBV11-2

cdr3_nt: TGTGCCAGCAGACCGGGACTAGGCGCAGATACGCAGTATTTT
cdr3_aa: CASRPGLGADTQYF
j_call: TRBJ2-3
clone_size: .
d_call: TRBD2
v_call: TRBV6-1

cdr3_nt: TGCAGTGCCCGGACAGGGCGCCCCTACGAGCAGTACTTC
cdr3_aa: CSARTGRPYEQYF
j_call: TRBJ2-7
clone_size: few
d_call: TRBD1
v_call: TRBV20-1

cdr3_nt: TGTGCCAGCAGCCAAGCGATTCGTAGTTACAATGAGCAGTTCTTC
cdr3_aa: CASSQAIRSYNEQFF
j_call: TRBJ2-1
clone_size: .
d_call: .
v_call: TRBV4-2

cdr3_nt: TGTGCCAGCTCACCGAATTCAGCAGGGCAGGTAAAGGCTTTCTTT
cdr3_aa: CASSPNSAGQVKAFF
j_call: TRBJ1-1
clone_size: once
d_call: .
v_call: TRBV18

cdr3_nt: TGTGCCAGCAGTTACGGCTTGGCTAACACTGAAGCTTTCTTT
cdr3_aa: CASSYGLANTEAFF
j_call: TRBJ1-1
clone_size: few
d_call: .
v_call: TRBV6-5

cdr3_nt: TGTGCCAGCAGCTTAGAAGAGGTGGACGAGCAGTACTTC
cdr3_aa: CASSLEEVDEQYF
j_call: TRBJ2-7
clone_size: many
d_call: .
v_call: TRBV7-2

cdr3_nt: TGCAGTGCTAGAGATCGACATGTCCTAGCCAAAAACATTCAGTACTTC
cdr3_aa: CSARDRHVLAKNIQYF
j_call: TRBJ2-4
clone_size: many
d_call: .
v_call: TRBV20-1

cdr3_nt: TGCAGTGCTTTTACAGGGGGCACGCCGGGCCTGGACTACACCTTC
cdr3_aa: CSAFTGGTPGLDYTF
j_call: TRBJ1-2
clone_size: .
d_call: TRBD1
v_call: TRBV20-1

cdr3_nt: TGCAGTGCTTTGGTGAACACTGAAGCTTTCTTT
cdr3_aa: CSALVNTEAFF
j_call: TRBJ1-1
clone_size: .
d_call: .
v_call: TRBV20-1

cdr3_nt: TGTGCCAGCAGGGACCCGCGAAAAGGGGATACGCAGTATTTT
cdr3_aa: CASRDPRKGDTQYF
j_call: TRBJ2-3
clone_size: .
d_call: .
v_call: TRBV6-1

cdr3_nt: TGTGCCAGCAGTTTAAACGGCGGGCATGGCTACACCTTC
cdr3_aa: CASSLNGGHGYTF
j_call: TRBJ1-2
clone_size: .
d_call: .
v_call: TRBV12-3/TRBV12-4

cdr3_nt: TGCAGTGCTAGAGGGACAGGGAGAGAGACCCAGTACTTC
cdr3_aa: CSARGTGRETQYF
j_call: TRBJ2-5
clone_size: .
d_call: TRBD1
v_call: TRBV20-1

cdr3_nt: TGTGCCATCAGGCCCCAGCGGGATGGTGCAGATACGCAGTATTTT
cdr3_aa: CAIRPQRDGADTQYF
j_call: TRBJ2-3
clone_size: few
d_call: TRBD2
v_call: TRBV10-3

cdr3_nt: TGTGCCAGCAGCCCCGTGACAGGGGCCGAGACCCAGTACTTC
cdr3_aa: CASSPVTGAETQYF
j_call: TRBJ2-5
clone_size: .
d_call: TRBD1
v_call: TRBV7-7

cdr3_nt: TGCGCCAGCGACCTGGGGTCCGGGGCCAACGTCCTGACTTTC
cdr3_aa: CASDLGSGANVLTF
j_call: TRBJ2-6
clone_size: .
d_call: .
v_call: TRBV5-1

cdr3_nt: TGTGCCAGCAGTTTATACAGGGGAAACACCATATATTTT
cdr3_aa: CASSLYRGNTIYF
j_call: TRBJ1-3
clone_size: many
d_call: .
v_call: TRBV12-3/TRBV12-4

cdr3_nt: TGTGCCAGCAGCCAAGAGCGGCGGGGGAATCCCTATGGCTACACCTTC
cdr3_aa: CASSQERRGNPYGYTF
j_call: TRBJ1-2
clone_size: few
d_call: .
v_call: TRBV3-1

cdr3_nt: TGTGCCAGCAGCCAAGATCATTACGAAGAGACCCAGTACTTC
cdr3_aa: CASSQDHYEETQYF
j_call: TRBJ2-5
clone_size: .
d_call: .
v_call: TRBV3-1

cdr3_nt: TGCGCCAGCAGCTTCAGGGGGGCCGACAATACGCAGTATTTT
cdr3_aa: CASSFRGADNTQYF
j_call: TRBJ2-3
clone_size: .
d_call: .
v_call: TRBV5-1

cdr3_nt: TGTGCCAGCAGCGGGACAGAGTTTGGCTACACCTTC
cdr3_aa: CASSGTEFGYTF
j_call: TRBJ1-2
clone_size: .
d_call: TRBD1
v_call: TRBV7-9

cdr3_nt: TGCAGTGCTAGCCCCGGGGGCACAGATACGCAGTATTTT
cdr3_aa: CSASPGGTDTQYF
j_call: TRBJ2-3
clone_size: few
d_call: .
v_call: TRBV20-1

cdr3_nt: TGTGCCAGCAGCCCCAGGGGGGTCGGCACAGATACGCAGTATTTT
cdr3_aa: CASSPRGVGTDTQYF
j_call: TRBJ2-3
clone_size: .
d_call: .
v_call: TRBV12-3/TRBV12-4

cdr3_nt: TGCAGCGCCCGCGACGCAACTAATGAAAAACTGTTTTTT
cdr3_aa: CSARDATNEKLFF
j_call: TRBJ1-4
clone_size: .
d_call: .
v_call: TRBV29-1

cdr3_nt: TGCGCCAGCAGCTTGGCCGGGACAGGGGATGTTGAGACCCAGTACTTC
cdr3_aa: CASSLAGTGDVETQYF
j_call: TRBJ2-5
clone_size: few
d_call: TRBD1
v_call: TRBV5-1

cdr3_nt: TGTGCCAGCACCCCAGGCCGAATGAACACTGAAGCTTTCTTT
cdr3_aa: CASTPGRMNTEAFF
j_call: TRBJ1-1
clone_size: .
d_call: .
v_call: TRBV4-2